These T cell receptor beta chains were read from a single sample in a study of blood T cell repertoires in COVID-19. The method was immunoSEQ multiplex PCR; TCRdb's version includes in-frame clones alone and lacks a portion of them. This sample has tens of thousands of clones, with roughly 84% found just once. The specimen was peripheral blood. All receptors come from a man in his forties or fifties with acute or convalescent COVID-19. CDR3s include the opening cysteine and the closing phenylalanine or tryptophan. Fields, in order: V gene, J gene, D gene, clone size, CDR3 protein, CDR3 DNA. A D gene is named only where the DNA matches it firmly. Where a row states a size, it is once, few, many or the class of an expanded clone; other rows omit it.

>TRBV7-2|TRBJ1-1|TRBD1|NA
CASSLKGGSGTEAFF
TGTGCCAGCAGCTTAAAAGGGGGCTCGGGCACTGAAGCTTTCTTT
>TRBV7-6|TRBJ2-1|TRBD1|once
CASSSDRGTVGYNEQFF
TGTGCCAGCAGCTCCGACAGGGGAACAGTTGGATACAATGAGCAGTTCTTC
>TRBV27|TRBJ2-2|TRBD2|NA
CASSSTGLAGGLTGELFF
TGTGCCAGCAGTTCCACGGGACTAGCGGGAGGGTTAACCGGGGAGCTGTTTTTT
>TRBV6-5|TRBJ2-7|NA|NA
CASSYGGPQDEQYF
TGTGCCAGCAGTTACGGCGGGCCCCAGGACGAGCAGTACTTC
>TRBV7-6|TRBJ2-5|TRBD2|NA
CASSLTSGGLQETQYF
TGTGCCAGCAGCTTAACTAGCGGGGGCCTACAAGAGACCCAGTACTTC
>TRBV29-1|TRBJ1-3|TRBD1|NA
CSVDPTGAGNTIYF
TGCAGCGTTGACCCGACAGGGGCTGGAAACACCATATATTTT
>TRBV13|TRBJ2-5|NA|once
CASSLGVIQPGLDKETQYF
TGTGCCAGCAGCTTAGGCGTAATACAACCGGGACTGGACAAAGAGACCCAGTACTTC
>TRBV11-3|TRBJ2-3|NA|NA
CASSSHPDTQYF
TGTGCCAGCAGTTCACACCCAGATACGCAGTATTTT
>TRBV18|TRBJ1-1|NA|NA
CASKPGGENTEAFF
TGTGCCAGCAAACCTGGGGGGGAGAACACTGAAGCTTTCTTT
>TRBV19|TRBJ2-3|TRBD2|NA
CASSTPPSGGGDTQYF
TGTGCCAGTAGTACGCCCCCTAGCGGGGGCGGGGATACGCAGTATTTT
>TRBV28|TRBJ1-5|NA|NA
CASQPGLSNQPQHF
TGTGCCAGCCAACCAGGGCTGAGCAATCAGCCCCAGCATTTT
>TRBV14|TRBJ2-7|TRBD1|NA
CASSQVAGGFEQYF
TGTGCCAGCAGCCAAGTTGCAGGGGGCTTCGAGCAGTACTTC
>TRBV3-1/TRBV3-2|TRBJ2-3|TRBD2|NA
CASSQDILAGVTDTQYF
TGTGCCAGCAGCCAAGATATACTAGCGGGAGTAACAGATACGCAGTATTTT
>TRBV2|TRBJ1-1|NA|NA
CASRRGGITEAFF
TGTGCCAGCAGAAGGGGGGGTATCACTGAAGCTTTCTTT
>TRBV6-1|TRBJ2-4|TRBD1|NA
CASSRGTGENIQYF
TGTGCCAGCAGTAGAGGGACAGGTGAAAACATTCAGTACTTC
>TRBV5-1|TRBJ2-1|TRBD2|NA
CASSLASGLAGNEQFF
TGCGCCAGCAGCTTGGCCTCAGGACTAGCGGGCAATGAGCAGTTCTTC
>TRBV14|TRBJ1-1|NA|NA
CASSHTGAGRFEAFF
TGTGCCAGCAGCCACACTGGAGCGGGACGGTTTGAAGCTTTCTTT
>TRBV12-3/TRBV12-4|TRBJ2-7|NA|NA
CASSPDSNKYF
TGTGCCAGCAGTCCTGACAGTAACAAGTACTTC